The clone carrying this T cell receptor beta chain was seen repeatedly, ten times or more. The antigen is not known. The source of the sample is a study of T-cell reconstitution after alpha-beta-depleted transplantation in children. With 0 bases removed from V and 2 bases from J, the gap between germline ends came to 5 bases. This CDR3 region has 14 residues. CDR1 is LGHNA and CDR2 is YSLEER in the germline V gene. Unique molecular identifiers featured in how the TCRbeta library was prepared. TCRdb re-analysed the PCR reads in MiXCR, keeping a single row per CDR3 protein. The data show about 110,000 distinct CDR3 sequences, roughly 6.1% seen once. Broader study findings: It was newly produced T cells that mostly accounted for T-cell counts and diversity one year after transplant. Reportedly, only several hundred clones from non-depleted graft cells drove alpha-beta T-cell counts at about two months. At day 60, the high TCRbeta diversity found in some patients originated from recipient T cells and thymic progenitors that had survived.

The receptor's source is a male patient between 2 and 10 years old who had a stem cell transplant for acute lymphoblastic leukemia, so the T cells may come from the graft donor. Specimen: PBMCs, mostly from graft donor cells, collected 360 days after TCRalphabeta/CD19-depleted stem cell transplant. The chain joins TRBV4-3 to TRBJ1-5; D ambiguous. CDR3 nucleotide sequence: TGCGCCAGCAGCCAAGACGAGGGCAATCAGCCCCAGCATTTT. Translating it yields CASSQDEGNQPQHF.